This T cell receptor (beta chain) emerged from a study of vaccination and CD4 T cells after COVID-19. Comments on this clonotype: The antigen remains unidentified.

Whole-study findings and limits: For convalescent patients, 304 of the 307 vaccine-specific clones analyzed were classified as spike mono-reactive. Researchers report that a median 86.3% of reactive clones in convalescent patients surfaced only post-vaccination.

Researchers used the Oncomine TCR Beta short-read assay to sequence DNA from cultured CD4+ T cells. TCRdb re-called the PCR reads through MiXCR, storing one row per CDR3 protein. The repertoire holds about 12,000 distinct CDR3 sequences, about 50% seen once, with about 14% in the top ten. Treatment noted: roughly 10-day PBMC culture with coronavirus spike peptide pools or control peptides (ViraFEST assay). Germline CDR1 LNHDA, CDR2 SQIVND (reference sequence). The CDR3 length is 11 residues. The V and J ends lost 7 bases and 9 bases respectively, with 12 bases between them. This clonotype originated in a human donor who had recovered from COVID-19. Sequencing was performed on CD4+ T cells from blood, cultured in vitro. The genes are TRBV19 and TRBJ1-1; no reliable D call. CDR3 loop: CASTVRAQAFF. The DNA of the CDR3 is TGTGCCAGTACCGTTAGGGCCCAAGCTTTCTTT.